This entry concerns a single T cell receptor (beta chain). The sample is drawn from a study of blood T cell repertoires in COVID-19. As for the study in general: Sites in the United States, Italy and Spain provided acute and convalescent COVID-19 samples. Nucleic acid was either cDNA or gDNA, and it came from T cells, B-cell-depleted T cells, or PBMCs.

V dropped 5 bases and J dropped 5; count of bases not matched to a gene: 7. The CDR3 covers 15 residues. Germline-derived CDR1 and CDR2 are LNHDA and SQIVND (reference sequence). Here immunoSEQ multiplex PCR was the method, and the copy in TCRdb shows in-frame clones only, minus some. The sample yields about 22,000 clones, 75% to 90% seen once. This clonotype was sampled from an elderly man with active or convalescent COVID-19. The source material was peripheral blood. The rearrangement links TRBV19 to TRBJ2-7; 12 bases map to TRBD1. DNA of the CDR3: TGTGCCAGTAGTTTTCTCGGGACAGGGGGCCACGAGCAGTACTTC. Its translation is CASSFLGTGGHEQYF.